This T cell receptor beta chain was profiled in a study of blood T cell repertoires in COVID-19. At the level of the study: The United States, Italy and Spain were the sources of the acute and convalescent COVID-19 samples.

In the study's own analysis: Estimates of nucleated cell counts were drawn from the amplification of reference gene primers. TCRdb's copy holds only in-frame clones and misses some; the assay was immunoSEQ multiplex PCR. The D gene and trimming were derived from the DNA, and the V and J assignments and clone size from that table. Among fewer than 700,000 clones listed, 85% to 90% were seen once. This CDR3 has 15 amino acids. CDR1 and CDR2 (germline): SGHNT, YYREEE (reference sequence). Trimming took 4 bases from V and 1 from J; bases not matched to a gene: 6. Only a few counts were recorded for this clone.

The chain employs TRBV5-4 and TRBJ1-1, with 8 bases matching TRBD1. The receptor's source is a woman aged 45-65 years with COVID-19, enrolled during active disease. Sequencing was done on a sample of peripheral blood. The DNA for the CDR3 is TGTGCCAGCAGCACAGGACAGGGAGGGAACACTGAAGCTTTCTTT. Residues: CASSTGQGGNTEAFF.